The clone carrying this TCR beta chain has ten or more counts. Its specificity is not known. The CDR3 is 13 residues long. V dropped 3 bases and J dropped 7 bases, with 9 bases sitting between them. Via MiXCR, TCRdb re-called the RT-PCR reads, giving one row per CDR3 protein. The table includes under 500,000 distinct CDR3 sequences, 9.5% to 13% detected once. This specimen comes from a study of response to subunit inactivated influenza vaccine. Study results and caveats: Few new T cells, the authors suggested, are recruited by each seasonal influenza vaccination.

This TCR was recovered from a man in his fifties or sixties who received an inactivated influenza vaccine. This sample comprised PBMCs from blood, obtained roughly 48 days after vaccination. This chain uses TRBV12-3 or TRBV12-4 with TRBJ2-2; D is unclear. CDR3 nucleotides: TGTGCCAGCAGTTTGGGGTCGGGCGGGGAGCTGTTTTTT. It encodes CASSLGSGGELFF.